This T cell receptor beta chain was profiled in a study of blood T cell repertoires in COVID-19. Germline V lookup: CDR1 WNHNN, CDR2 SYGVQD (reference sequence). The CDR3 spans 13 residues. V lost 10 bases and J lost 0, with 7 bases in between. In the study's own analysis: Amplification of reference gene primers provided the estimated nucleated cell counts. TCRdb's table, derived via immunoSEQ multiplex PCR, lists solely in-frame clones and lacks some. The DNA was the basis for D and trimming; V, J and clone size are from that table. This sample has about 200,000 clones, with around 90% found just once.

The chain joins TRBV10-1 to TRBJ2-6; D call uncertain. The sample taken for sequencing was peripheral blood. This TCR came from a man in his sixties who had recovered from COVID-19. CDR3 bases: TGCGCCATGCCGGGCTCTGGGGCCAACGTCCTGACTTTC. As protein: CAMPGSGANVLTF.